This TCR beta chain is from a study of cytomegalovirus exposure and HLA in healthy donors. Concerning this clone itself: Its antigen is unidentified.

The CDR3 has 11 residues. Trimming cost V 4 bases and J 7 bases, with 7 bases left between them. Germline V gene sequence: CDR1 LNHDA, CDR2 SQIVND (reference sequence). Primers included in the PCR were 60 Vbeta and 13 Jbeta primers. Profiled with immunoSEQ multiplex PCR; TCRdb holds only in-frame clones, not every one. The table has approximately 190,000 clones, over 70% seen once. Notes on the study in general: Generally TCR sequences proved uncommon, though certain public TCRs appeared in numerous donors.

Sequences were obtained from PBMCs. The TCR originated in a man between 40 and 49 years old in good health and CMV-seropositive. The chain uses TRBV19 and TRBJ1-1; D ambiguous. CDR3 in amino acids: CASSRAVEAFF. In nucleotides, the CDR3 is TGTGCCAGTAGTAGGGCAGTTGAAGCTTTCTTT.